The 25 T cell receptor beta chains given below trace back to one sample, sequenced in a study of long-term antiretroviral therapy in people with HIV (dated by TCRdb to 2022 to 2024). The immunoSEQ hsTCRB v3.0 assay was used at survey level resolution to sequence the TRB variable region. This is the immuneACCESS table as TCRdb keeps it, with only in-frame sequences that have V and J called. A part of the clones is gone; compared with another copy, unresolved V genes explain less than half, and the rest is unexplained. The sample profile shows around 17,000 clones; approximately 90% of them were found once. The biggest ten clones account for 9% to 15% of the sample. Sequencing was performed on unsorted PBMCs, taken 6.9 years after starting antiretroviral therapy. These receptors came from a man aged 50 to 59 with HIV.

The CDR3 here is CASSDSWTGGFNEQFF. CDR3 nucleotide sequence: TGTGCCAGCAGTGACTCTTGGACAGGGGGCTTCAATGAGCAGTTCTTC. J is TRBJ2-1 and V is TRBV6-4; TRBD1 matches 11 bases. Germline V CDR1 and CDR2: MRHNA, SNTAGT. J lost 6 bases, V lost 0 bases, and 4 bases had no gene match. The CDR3 runs 16 residues.

This chain joins TRBV7-9 and TRBJ2-7; unclear D gene. V was shortened by 5 bases and J by 3 bases, with 5 bases between the two germline ends. The CDR3 spans 11 residues. Germline-derived CDR1 and CDR2 are SEHNR and FQNEAQ (reference sequence). The CDR3 nucleotides read TGTGCCAGCAGCACTTTCTACGAGCAGTACTTC. It encodes CASSTFYEQYF.

The chain uses TRBV12-2 and TRBJ2-5; the table gives TRBD2 as D, unverified against the DNA. TRBV12-2 is designated a pseudogene. This CDR3 is built from 16 residues. The CDR3 reads CASRLVTSGRKETQYF. CDR3 nucleotide sequence: TGTGCAAGTCGCTTAGTCACTAGCGGGAGGAAAGAGACCCAGTACTTC.

The rearrangement links TRBV7-6 to TRBJ2-3; 10 nucleotides agree with TRBD2. Germline-derived CDR1 and CDR2 are SGHVS and FNYEAQ. The length of the CDR3 is 17 residues. Trimming removed 2 bases from V and 4 bases from J; junction bases left unmatched: 9. For the CDR3, the DNA is TGTGCCAGCAGCTTATATCTAGCGGGAGTCAATTCAGATACGCAGTATTTT. Amino acids: CASSLYLAGVNSDTQYF.

The rearrangement uses TRBV11-3 and TRBJ1-1; D is unresolved. Trimming pared 5 bases from V and 1 base from J, leaving 8 bases between. The germline CDR1 and CDR2 sequences are SGHNT and YENEEA. There are 13 residues in the CDR3. CDR3 region: CASSVLSNTEAFF. The CDR3 region has the DNA TGTGCCAGCAGCGTTCTGTCGAACACTGAAGCTTTCTTT.

The chain combines TRBV7-3 with TRBJ2-1; 8 bases line up with TRBD1. Germline CDR1 SGHTA, CDR2 FQGTGA. The CDR3 extends over 16 amino acids. J lost 8 bases, V lost 2 bases, and 11 bases had no gene match. The CDR3 DNA reads as TGTGCCAGCAGCTTAGTTCCCGGACAGGGCAGGGATGAGCAGTTCTTC. This encodes CASSLVPGQGRDEQFF.

This clone has a single count. The V gene is TRBV7-9, the J gene TRBJ2-4, with D unclear. CDR1 is SEHNR, CDR2 FQNEAQ, per germline (reference sequence). V was trimmed by 0 bases and J by 9 bases, leaving 12 bases between them. CDR3 length: 14 amino acids. CDR3 amino acids: CASSLASTRSIQYF. In DNA, the CDR3 is TGTGCCAGCAGCTTAGCCTCGACACGAAGCATTCAGTACTTC.

V and J are TRBV2 and TRBJ1-3, with D possibly being TRBD1 (5 bases). The V and J ends lost 7 bases and 3 bases respectively, with 19 bases between them. The length of the CDR3 is 16 residues. Germline lookup yields CDR1 SNHLY and CDR2 FYNNEI. In DNA form, the CDR3 reads TGTGCCAGCAAGGAGAAGGGGATGGGTCTTGGAAACACCATATATTTT. This sequence encodes CASKEKGMGLGNTIYF.

The V gene is TRBV18, the J gene TRBJ1-1; D unresolved. This CDR3 has 16 residues. Trimming pared 3 bases from V and 4 bases from J, leaving 18 bases between. Germline CDR1 is KGHSH and CDR2 is LQKENI. DNA for the CDR3: TGTGCCAGCTCACCGTTATCAACAGTGGACTTCACTGAAGCTTTCTTT. Residues: CASSPLSTVDFTEAFF.

The V and J genes are TRBV11-2 and TRBJ2-2; 12 bases align to TRBD2. Germline CDR1 reads SGHAT; CDR2 reads FQNNGV. V dropped 5 bases and J dropped 7; count of bases not matched to a gene: 5. The CDR3 is made up of 15 amino acids. The DNA for the CDR3 is TGTGCCAGCAGCCCGGGACTAGCGGGCTTCGGGGAGCTGTTTTTT. This sequence encodes CASSPGLAGFGELFF. The variable domain in full, completed from reference TRBV11-2 and TRBJ2-2, reads EAGVAQSPRYKIIEKRQSVAFWCNPISGHATLYWYQQILGQGPKLLIQFQNNGVVDDSQLPKDRFSAERLKGVDSTLKIQPAKLEDSAVYLCASSPGLAGFGELFFGEGSRLTVL.

The chain joins TRBV6-5 to TRBJ1-5; the D gene is possibly TRBD1 (5 bases). Trimming left V 6 bases short and J 1 base short, with 10 bases between. Per germline, CDR1 MNHEY and CDR2 SVGAGI. The CDR3 is 14 residues long. The CDR3 region is CASSLDSSNQPQHF. In DNA form, the CDR3 reads TGTGCCAGCAGCCTAGACAGCAGCAATCAGCCCCAGCATTTT.

This clone qualifies as large (0.1 to 1%). The chain carries TRBV7-9 and TRBJ2-1, with no clear D. Germline V lookup: CDR1 SEHNR, CDR2 FQNEAQ (reference sequence). The CDR3 extends over 8 amino acids. In DNA, the CDR3 is TGTAGTCCCCATGAGCAGTTCTTC. It specifies CSPHEQFF.

This clone came up once. The gene calls are TRBV6-5 and TRBJ1-1, with a tentative D call TRBD1 (5 bases). From germline, CDR1 is MNHEY and CDR2 SVGAGI. The CDR3 runs to 13 residues. The ends were cut back, 5 bases at V and 5 bases at J, with 12 bases in the middle. In nucleotides, the CDR3 is TGTGCCAGCAGTGGGACGGCGAGAACTGAAGCTTTCTTT. Residues: CASSGTARTEAFF.

This clone appeared a single time. This chain connects TRBV7-2 to TRBJ1-2; a weak D match, TRBD1 (5 bases). Germline values: CDR1 SGHTA, CDR2 FQGNSA. The CDR3 sequence is 17 residues long. The germline V and J ends were trimmed by 7 bases and 0 bases, with 21 bases remaining between them. The CDR3 region is CASTTAQGAMPNYGYTF. CDR3 in DNA: TGTGCCAGCACCACAGCACAAGGGGCGATGCCTAACTATGGCTACACCTTC.

This rearrangement joins TRBV6-5 to TRBJ2-2; weak D call: TRBD2 (6 bases). With 10 bases removed from V and 1 base from J, the gap between germline ends came to 16 bases. CDR1 and CDR2 (germline): MNHEY, SVGAGI. The CDR3 length is 15 residues. The CDR3 nucleotides read TGTGCCACTAAGGGGCGGGACCAGAACACCGGGGAGCTGTTTTTT. It specifies CATKGRDQNTGELFF.

This clone showed up just once. The rearrangement uses TRBV30 and TRBJ2-6, with unresolved D. This CDR3 region has 14 residues. V was trimmed by 8 bases and J by 3 bases, leaving 14 bases between them. Germline V gene lookup returns CDR1 GTSNPN and CDR2 SVGIG (reference sequence). CDR3 sequence: CAGQWSRGANVLTF. CDR3 in DNA: TGTGCCGGTCAGTGGAGCCGTGGGGCCAACGTCCTGACTTTC.

The gene calls are TRBV5-8 and TRBJ1-1, with D unclear. Between the trimmed V and J ends, which lost 6 bases and 1 base, there was a span of 10 bases. Germline loops: CDR1 SGHTS, CDR2 YDEGEE. This CDR3 has 13 amino acids. CDR3 sequence: CASNSGRNTEAFF. CDR3 DNA: TGTGCCAGCAACTCGGGGAGGAACACTGAAGCTTTCTTT.

The chain links TRBV7-3 to TRBJ2-1; 7 bases are shared with TRBD2. Germline CDR1 reads SGHTA; CDR2 reads FQGTGA. The CDR3 is 16 amino acids. Trimming removed 4 bases from V and 3 bases from J; junction bases left unmatched: 9. The CDR3 spells CASSSFSGLDYNEQFF. The CDR3 bases are TGTGCCAGCAGCTCTTTTAGCGGGCTTGACTACAATGAGCAGTTCTTC.

The chain combines TRBV6-4 with TRBJ2-1; 14 bases are a match to TRBD2. CDR1 and CDR2 from the germline V gene are MRHNA and SNTAGT. CDR3 length: 17 amino acids. Unmatched junction bases numbered 6, after V lost 0 bases and J lost 8 bases. The CDR3 region has the DNA TGTGCCAGCAGTGACTCCGGGACTAGCGGGAGTCTAGATGAGCAGTTCTTC. Translating it yields CASSDSGTSGSLDEQFF.

The table lists this clone with a count of one. V usage is TRBV9 and J usage is TRBJ2-7; D possibly uses TRBD1 or TRBD2 (5 bases each). From germline, CDR1 is SGDLS and CDR2 YYNGEE. V lost 1 base and J lost 6, with 11 bases in between. The CDR3 extends over 13 amino acids. In nucleotides, the CDR3 is TGTGCCAGCAGCGTATCCAGGGCGGGCGAGCAGTACTTC. Translated: CASSVSRAGEQYF.

V usage is TRBV10-3 and J usage is TRBJ2-7, with D perhaps matching TRBD1 (6 bases). CDR3 length: 15 residues. Trimming cost V 10 bases and J 2 bases, with 21 bases left between them. CDR1 is ENHRY, CDR2 SYGVKD, per germline. As DNA, the CDR3 is TGTGCCACCGGGGCGACAGGCGTCCCCCCCTACGAGCAGTACTTC. It codes for CATGATGVPPYEQYF.

This chain links TRBV5-8 with TRBJ2-7, with TRBD1 matching over 12 bases. Unmatched junction bases numbered 4, after V lost 1 base and J lost 5 bases. The CDR3 is 15 residues long. Germline V gene data show CDR1 as SGHTS and CDR2 as YDEGEE. The CDR3, as DNA: TGTGCCAGCAGCTTGAAGGGACAGGGGGCCGACGAGCAGTACTTC. It codes for CASSLKGQGADEQYF.

The chain employs TRBV7-2 and TRBJ2-3, with D uncertain. The V gene's germline CDR1 is SGHTA and CDR2 FQGNSA. CDR3 size: 15 residues. V lost 3 bases and J 6 bases, leaving 16 bases between the germline ends. This chain's CDR3 is CASSFGRTLADTQYF. The DNA for the CDR3 is TGTGCCAGCAGCTTTGGCCGCACACTCGCCGATACGCAGTATTTT.

V gene TRBV4-3 combines with J gene TRBJ2-7; 11 bases are a match to TRBD2. The CDR3 has 17 amino acids. V shed 0 bases, J shed 4 bases, and the junction held 8 bases outside the gene matches. Germline V CDR1 and CDR2: LGHNA, YSLEER. The CDR3: CASSQDVRLAGKYEQYF. DNA of the CDR3: TGCGCCAGCAGCCAAGATGTTCGACTAGCGGGGAAATACGAGCAGTACTTC.

The chain employs TRBV9 and TRBJ2-7; TRBD2 matches 9 bases. V trimming: 4 bases; J trimming: 1 base; junction bases outside the gene matches: 6. The germline V gene has CDR1 SGDLS and CDR2 YYNGEE. The length of the CDR3 is 15 residues. CDR3 DNA sequence: TGTGCCAGCAGCACCCACAGCGGGAGGTCCTACGAGCAGTACTTC. This codes for CASSTHSGRSYEQYF.